The 23 T cell receptor beta chains in this list originate from one sample, sequenced in a study of Ad26.COV2.S vaccination and SARS-CoV-2 variants. Produced via immunoSEQ multiplex PCR; TCRdb's table is partial and in-frame only. The table has about 480,000 clones, approximately 90% seen once; the top ten hold 9.5% to 15%. Treatment: 15 to 20 received Ad26.COV2.S at low or high dose, single or two shots; a few received placebo; per-sample allocation not given. Specimens were obtained on day 63 following the first vaccine or placebo injection. The sequencing used peripheral blood, collected in a trial of Ad26.COV2.S vaccine versus placebo. These receptors originate from a person aged 18-60 years who received the Ad26.COV2.S COVID-19 vaccine or a placebo.

The V and J genes are TRBV29-1 and TRBJ2-1; the D gene is possibly TRBD1 (6 bases). Per the germline V gene, CDR1 is SQVTM and CDR2 is ANQGSEA. Trimming left V 7 bases short and J 7 bases short, with 14 bases between. The CDR3 has 12 residues. The DNA for the CDR3 is TGCAGCGGGAAGGGGGTGGGTAATGAGCAGTTCTTC. Translated: CSGKGVGNEQFF.

V usage is TRBV18 and J usage is TRBJ2-2; TRBD1 agrees at 8 bases. Germline CDR1 KGHSH, CDR2 LQKENI. This CDR3 has 16 amino acids. With V trimmed by 3 bases and J by 0 bases, 3 bases remained unmatched. This CDR3 reads CASSPMTGANTGELFF. The DNA for the CDR3 is TGTGCCAGCTCACCGATGACAGGGGCGAACACCGGGGAGCTGTTTTTT.

The V gene is TRBV28, the J gene TRBJ1-1; D is perhaps TRBD1 (6 bases). Germline loops: CDR1 MDHEN, CDR2 SYDVKM. This CDR3 has 15 residues. Trimming shortened V by 7 bases and J by 5 bases, and 20 bases separated the two germline ends. The CDR3 protein is CASITLGGRRTEAFF. CDR3 coding DNA: TGTGCCAGCATCACCCTGGGGGGCAGAAGGACTGAAGCTTTCTTT.

The chain recombines TRBV7-8 with TRBJ2-4; possible D gene TRBD1, 5 bases. From germline, CDR1 is SGHVS and CDR2 FQNEAQ. Trimming cost V 4 bases and J 2 bases, with 12 bases left between them. The CDR3 length is 15 residues. The CDR3 nucleotides are TGTGCCAGCAGCTCCGACAGCAAAACCAAAAACATTCAGTACTTC. This codes for CASSSDSKTKNIQYF.

The chain couples TRBV3-1 (or the pseudogene TRBV3-2) to TRBJ2-1, with TRBD2 matching over 9 bases. V lost 4 bases and J lost 10; bases outside the gene matches: 11. Germline V gene lookup returns CDR1 LGHDT and CDR2 YNNKEL (reference sequence). This CDR3 spans 15 amino acids. The CDR3: CASSPRGGRGREQFF. The CDR3, as DNA: TGTGCCAGCAGCCCCCGGGGCGGGAGGGGACGCGAGCAGTTCTTC.

The V call is TRBV19, the J call TRBJ2-3, with D perhaps TRBD2 (7 bases). Trimming took off 6 bases at V and 2 bases at J, with 12 bases between the two ends. The germline V gene has CDR1 LNHDA and CDR2 SQIVND (reference sequence). CDR3 length: 14 amino acids. CDR3 in amino acids: CASSRGATTDTQYF. In DNA form, the CDR3 reads TGTGCCAGTAGCCGGGGGGCGACCACAGATACGCAGTATTTT.

Points on this clone: Other DNA sequences within the sample encode an identical CDR3. The CDR3 DNA is TGTGCCAGCAGTGAAAGTGGGGGAACTGAAGCTTTCTTT. The encoded protein is CASSESGGTEAFF. The rearrangement links TRBV6-1 to TRBJ1-1; weak D call: TRBD1 (5 bases). V was pared by 2 bases and J by 5 bases, with 9 bases between. The CDR3 consists of 13 residues. In germline, CDR1 is MNHNS, CDR2 SASEGT.

A single count supports this clone. The rearrangement links TRBV6-2 or TRBV6-3 to TRBJ2-3, with a weak D call TRBD2 (6 bases). Trimming removed 5 bases at V and 2 bases at J, with 14 bases between. The CDR3 sequence is 15 residues long. Germline CDR1 MNHEY, CDR2 SVGEGT. In DNA form, the CDR3 reads TGTGCCAGCAGTCCCCTGGACTACCCCACAGATACGCAGTATTTT. This encodes CASSPLDYPTDTQYF.

The V and J genes are TRBV7-9 and TRBJ2-1; D is possibly TRBD1 (5 bases). The germline CDR1 and CDR2 sequences are SEHNR and FQNEAQ (reference sequence). This CDR3 comprises 16 residues. The V end lost 0 bases, the J end lost 6 bases, and 15 bases lay between the germline ends. This CDR3 reads CASSLAGVRGANEQFF. DNA for the CDR3: TGTGCCAGCAGCTTAGCCGGAGTTAGGGGCGCCAATGAGCAGTTCTTC.

The J gene is TRBJ2-5, the V gene TRBV19, with 12 bases that match TRBD1. V was clipped by 4 bases and J by 4 bases; unmatched bases: 1. Looked up from germline, CDR1 is LNHDA and CDR2 is SQIVND (reference sequence). CDR3 size: 14 residues. The CDR3: CASSRDRGRETQYF. DNA of the CDR3: TGTGCCAGTAGTAGGGACAGGGGGCGAGAGACCCAGTACTTC.

V usage is TRBV7-2 and J usage is TRBJ2-1, with TRBD2 matching over 10 bases. The CDR3 has 16 residues. The ends lost 3 bases at V and 3 bases at J; junction bases unmatched: 5. Germline V lookup: CDR1 SGHTA, CDR2 FQGNSA. The CDR3 region has the DNA TGTGCCAGCAGCTTGCATAGCGGGAGGCACTACAATGAGCAGTTCTTC. It encodes CASSLHSGRHYNEQFF.

Remarks on this clone: In the same sample, other DNA sequences code for this CDR3. The rearrangement links TRBV9 to TRBJ2-7; D unresolved. This CDR3 is built from 14 residues. Per germline, CDR1 SGDLS and CDR2 YYNGEE. V was trimmed by 0 bases and J by 0 bases, leaving 7 bases between them. In nucleotides, the CDR3 is TGTGCCAGCAGCGTAGACGCGGCCTCCTACGAGCAGTACTTC. Translated: CASSVDAASYEQYF. Drawing the rest from reference TRBV9 and TRBJ2-7, the complete variable domain is DSGVTQTPKHLITATGQRVTLRCSPRSGDLSVYWYQQSLDQGLQFLIQYYNGEERAKGNILERFSAQQFPDLHSELNLSSLELGDSALYFCASSVDAASYEQYFGPGTRLTVT.

The rearrangement links TRBV7-6 to TRBJ2-7, with D tentatively TRBD2 (6 bases). This CDR3 contains 16 residues. V shed 1 base and J shed 2 bases, with 15 bases lying between them. Germline CDR1 is SGHVS and CDR2 is FNYEAQ. DNA for the CDR3: TGTGCCAGCAGCTTAGGGAGTGGGGGGACCCCCTACGAGCAGTACTTC. As protein: CASSLGSGGTPYEQYF.

The chain employs TRBV6-5 and TRBJ1-1; TRBD1 might be the D (5 bases). This CDR3 is 16 amino acids long. Trimming removed 4 bases at V and 4 bases at J, with 19 bases between. Per germline, CDR1 MNHEY and CDR2 SVGAGI. Here the CDR3 reads CASSSDLQAVGTEAFF. The CDR3 nucleotides are TGTGCCAGCAGTTCGGATCTACAGGCGGTGGGCACTGAAGCTTTCTTT.

The chain carries TRBV6-5 and TRBJ2-2; TRBD1 matches 8 bases. The CDR3 length is 16 residues. Germline assignment: CDR1 MNHEY and CDR2 SVGAGI. V shed 2 bases and J 4 bases; nucleotides not matched to a gene: 6. CDR3 residues: CASSYPRGLVTGELFF. The CDR3 bases are TGTGCCAGCAGTTACCCCAGGGGGCTTGTCACCGGGGAGCTGTTTTTT.

The chain is built from TRBV3-1 (or the pseudogene TRBV3-2) and TRBJ2-7; no reliable D call. Trimming shortened V by 7 bases and J by 3 bases, and 4 bases separated the two germline ends. The CDR3 is made up of 10 amino acids. From germline, CDR1 is LGHDT and CDR2 YNNKEL (reference sequence). This chain's CDR3 is CASIHYEQYF. CDR3 nucleotide sequence: TGTGCCAGCATCCACTACGAGCAGTACTTC.

A note on this clone: This sample also contains other DNA sequences that code for the same CDR3. The V gene is TRBV9, the J gene TRBJ1-1, with D uncertain. Germline lookup yields CDR1 SGDLS and CDR2 YYNGEE. CDR3 length equals 13 residues. Trimming pared 2 bases from V and 1 base from J, leaving 6 bases between. CDR3 sequence reads: CASSVRGNTEAFF. CDR3 bases: TGTGCCAGCAGCGTTCGGGGGAACACTGAAGCTTTCTTT.

The CDR3 loop reads CASSLAPSRASGNTIYF. As DNA, the CDR3 is TGCGCCAGCAGCTTGGCCCCTTCCAGAGCCTCTGGAAACACCATATATTTT. This chain joins TRBV5-1 and TRBJ1-3; D is unresolved. Germline assignment: CDR1 SGHRS and CDR2 YFSETQ. Trimming left V 0 bases short and J 0 bases short, with 13 bases between. The length of the CDR3 is 17 residues.

V gene TRBV6-2 or TRBV6-3 combines with J gene TRBJ2-1; 8 nucleotides agree with TRBD2. Germline CDR1 and CDR2: MNHEY and SVGEGT. There are 15 residues in the CDR3. The J segment lost 3 bases and the V segment lost 5 bases, leaving 6 bases of the junction unmatched. The CDR3 here is CASSKSGRVYNEQFF. The CDR3 nucleotides are TGTGCCAGCAGTAAAAGCGGGAGAGTCTACAATGAGCAGTTCTTC.

The rearrangement joins TRBV2 to TRBJ1-2, with a tentative D call TRBD1 (6 bases). In germline, CDR1 is SNHLY, CDR2 FYNNEI. The CDR3 loop spans 17 amino acids. V shed 2 bases and J shed 1 base, with 17 bases lying between them. CDR3 nucleotides: TGTGCCAGCAGTGAAAGGGGGAGGGGACATATTAACTATGGCTACACCTTC. Its translation is CASSERGRGHINYGYTF.

The gene calls are TRBV7-2 and TRBJ2-2; 16 nucleotides agree with TRBD2. V lost 4 bases to trimming and J lost 7 bases; unmatched junction nucleotides: 3. The CDR3 spans 16 residues. The V gene's germline CDR1 is SGHTA and CDR2 FQGNSA. Written as DNA, the CDR3 is TGTGCCAGCAGCTCGGGACTAGCGGGAGGGGGCGGGGAGCTGTTTTTT. Translating gives CASSSGLAGGGGELFF. The whole variable domain, filled in from reference TRBV7-2 and TRBJ2-2, reads GAGVSQSPSNKVTEKGKDVELRCDPISGHTALYWYRQSLGQGLEFLIYFQGNSAPDKSGLPSDRFSAERTGGSVSTLTIQRTQQEDSAVYLCASSSGLAGGGGELFFGEGSRLTVL.

V gene TRBV11-3 combines with J gene TRBJ2-3; D is unresolved. The germline CDR1 and CDR2 sequences are SGHNT and YENEEA. The CDR3 has 15 residues. The V gene lost 1 base and the J gene lost 6 bases, with 14 bases spanning the gap. The CDR3 spells CASSLAPILGDTQYF. The DNA for the CDR3 is TGTGCCAGCAGCTTAGCCCCTATTTTGGGGGATACGCAGTATTTT.

The chain employs TRBV29-1 and TRBJ2-7; D unresolved. This CDR3 contains 11 residues. Trimming took off 4 bases at V and 7 bases at J, with 11 bases between the two ends. Germline V gene sequence: CDR1 SQVTM, CDR2 ANQGSEA. CDR3: CSVATAWEQYF. CDR3 in DNA: TGCAGCGTTGCCACAGCCTGGGAGCAGTACTTC.